This T cell receptor (beta chain) was retrieved from a study of early T cells in non-severe SARS-CoV-2 infection. Across the study: Sequenced bulk RNA came from whole blood that was unsorted, and chains were unpaired.

Each cDNA molecule carried a unique molecular identifier. TCRdb ran MiXCR on the 5' RACE reads and lists one entry per CDR3 protein. The sample carries nearly 50,000 distinct CDR3 sequences, approximately 6% recorded once. CDR1 is SGHAT and CDR2 is FQNNGV in the germline V gene. This CDR3 is 14 amino acids long. Trimming removed 6 bases at V and 5 bases at J, with 13 bases between. This specimen was whole blood, taken at baseline. This clonotype originated in an adult who was a healthcare worker with PCR-confirmed SARS-CoV-2 infection or an uninfected control (not recorded which). The chain has TRBV11-2 and TRBJ2-2; D may be TRBD1 (6 bases). The CDR3 bases are TGTGCCAGCAGTCCAGGGGCCGTAACCGGGGAGCTGTTTTTT. Its protein is CASSPGAVTGELFF.